This TCR beta chain was sequenced for a study of cytomegalovirus exposure and HLA in healthy donors. With 60 Vbeta and 13 Jbeta primers, the PCR was carried out. Here immunoSEQ multiplex PCR was the method, and the copy in TCRdb shows in-frame clones only, minus some. Of roughly 100,000 clones listed, around 65% are singletons. The CDR3 is 16 amino acids. Regarding the study as a whole: Later on, analysis showed that most CMV-associated TCR beta chains appeared to be HLA-restricted. A missense variant in DCLRE1C was later tied to TCR beta V- and J-gene trimming. Immune exposure information comprised only CMV serostatus. Presence/absence analyses treated sequencing depth as roughly uniform across donors.

A remark on this clone: Antigen unknown.

The receptor was isolated from a woman aged 45-60 years in good health and CMV-seronegative. J is TRBJ2-1 and V is TRBV21-1; TRBD1, the table's D call, was not compared with the DNA. TRBV21-1 is deemed a pseudogene. Sequencing was carried out using PBMCs. The CDR3 region is CASSTLTGGAYNEQFF. DNA for the CDR3: TGTGCCAGCAGCACCCTTACAGGGGGCGCCTACAATGAGCAGTTCTTC.